This is a list of T cell receptor beta chains from one sample in a study of blood T cell repertoires in COVID-19. Produced via immunoSEQ multiplex PCR; TCRdb's table is partial and in-frame only. The table has 450,000 to 600,000 clones, about 85% seen once. The sample taken for sequencing was PBMCs or T cells enriched from blood (not recorded which). These receptors originate from a woman in her late teens or twenties who had recovered from COVID-19. Each CDR3 is given with its conserved first and last residue. Each record gives: clone size, J gene, V gene, D gene, CDR3 protein, CDR3 DNA. D genes are given only for firm matches. The size entry is marked missing in some rows and otherwise reads once, few, many or a size class.

NA | TRBJ2-2 | TRBV5-4 | TRBD2 | CASSLAAGGDTGELFF | TGTGCCAGCAGCTTGGCGGCGGGGGGGGACACCGGGGAGCTGTTTTTT
NA | TRBJ2-7 | TRBV4-2 | TRBD2 | CASSQVESSGGGFPYEQYF | TGTGCCAGCAGCCAAGTTGAGTCTAGCGGGGGGGGATTTCCCTACGAGCAGTACTTC
once | TRBJ2-5 | TRBV27 | TRBD2 | CASSGKRGIETQYF | TGTGCCAGCAGTGGGAAGCGGGGCATCGAGACCCAGTACTTC
NA | TRBJ1-2 | TRBV20-1 | TRBD1 | CSAVDRDGYTF | TGCAGTGCTGTAGACAGGGATGGCTACACCTTC
NA | TRBJ2-3 | TRBV6-5 | TRBD1 | CASSHIQGADTQYF | TGTGCCAGCAGTCATATACAGGGGGCAGATACGCAGTATTTT
NA | TRBJ1-3 | TRBV18 | TRBD1 | CASSPLPFPGGRRPRDSGNTIYF | TGTGCCAGCTCACCTCTGCCCTTCCCAGGGGGCAGGAGGCCCCGAGACTCTGGAAACACCATATATTTT
NA | TRBJ1-2 | TRBV6-5 | NA | CASSLEQFDGYTF | TGTGCCAGCAGTTTAGAACAGTTCGATGGCTACACCTTC
NA | TRBJ2-1 | TRBV3-1/TRBV3-2 | TRBD2 | CASSQTSGGNNEQFF | TGTGCCAGCAGCCAGACTAGCGGGGGTAACAATGAGCAGTTCTTC
NA | TRBJ2-2 | TRBV7-3 | TRBD1 | CASSSDRDPGELFF | TGTGCCAGCAGCTCAGACAGGGACCCCGGGGAGCTGTTTTTT
NA | TRBJ2-1 | TRBV11-2 | TRBD2 | CASSLVVLAGGPSYNEQFF | TGTGCCAGCAGCTTAGTCGTACTAGCGGGGGGTCCATCCTACAATGAGCAGTTCTTC
NA | TRBJ1-3 | TRBV12-3/TRBV12-4 | NA | CASWGRYGNTIYF | TGTGCCAGCTGGGGGCGATATGGAAACACCATATATTTT
NA | TRBJ1-1 | TRBV5-1 | NA | CASSLMGHTEAFF | TGCGCCAGCAGCTTAATGGGCCACACTGAAGCTTTCTTT
NA | TRBJ1-1 | TRBV5-1 | NA | CASSLREGGTEAFF | TGCGCCAGCAGCCTAAGGGAGGGGGGCACTGAAGCTTTCTTT
NA | TRBJ2-5 | TRBV29-1 | TRBD1 | CSVRGQGQETQYF | TGCAGCGTCCGCGGACAGGGCCAAGAGACCCAGTACTTC
NA | TRBJ1-6 | TRBV2 | NA | CASGLSRGQGLNSPLHF | TGTGCCAGCGGCCTAAGTCGTGGTCAGGGGTTGAATTCACCCCTCCACTTT
NA | TRBJ1-5 | TRBV30 | NA | CAWSVRTGQPQHF | TGTGCCTGGAGTGTACGAACGGGGCAGCCCCAGCATTTT
NA | TRBJ2-1 | TRBV19 | TRBD2 | CASKAGGPFTEQFF | TGTGCCAGTAAAGCGGGGGGGCCGTTCACTGAGCAGTTCTTC
NA | TRBJ1-4 | TRBV5-5 | TRBD1 | CASSKIRDRSEKLFF | TGTGCCAGCAGTAAAATTCGGGACAGGTCCGAAAAACTGTTTTTT
NA | TRBJ2-1 | TRBV7-3 | TRBD2 | CASSLAGGNEQFF | TGTGCCAGCAGCTTAGCGGGGGGGAATGAGCAGTTCTTC
NA | TRBJ2-6 | TRBV6-2/TRBV6-3 | NA | CASSLRGGPYYSSGANVLTF | TGTGCCAGCAGTCTTCGAGGGGGTCCGTATTATTCATCTGGGGCCAACGTCCTGACTTTC
once | TRBJ2-5 | TRBV5-5 | TRBD2 | CASSLEASGGRETQYF | TGTGCCAGCAGTCTGGAGGCGAGCGGGGGACGGGAGACCCAGTACTTC
NA | TRBJ1-1 | TRBV19 | NA | CASGTQAMNTEAFF | TGTGCCAGCGGGACTCAAGCCATGAACACTGAAGCTTTCTTT
NA | TRBJ2-1 | TRBV10-3 | NA | CAISEGARRDEQFF | TGTGCCATCAGTGAGGGGGCGAGAAGGGATGAGCAGTTCTTC
NA | TRBJ2-3 | TRBV2 | TRBD1 | CASSDRAGTDTQYF | TGTGCCAGCAGCGACAGGGCTGGGACAGATACGCAGTATTTT
NA | TRBJ2-7 | TRBV27 | TRBD1 | CASSNQGADEQYF | TGTGCCAGCAGTAACCAGGGGGCGGACGAGCAGTACTTC
NA | TRBJ2-3 | TRBV5-4 | TRBD1 | CASSSGTGVDTQYF | TGTGCCAGCAGCTCCGGGACAGGGGTAGATACGCAGTATTTT
NA | TRBJ2-1 | TRBV24-1 | TRBD1 | CATSGTGDEGHNEQFF | TGTGCCACCAGTGGGACAGGGGATGAGGGTCACAATGAGCAGTTCTTC
NA | TRBJ2-7 | TRBV9 | NA | CASSGTGTTYEQYF | TGTGCCAGCAGCGGTACAGGAACCACCTACGAGCAGTACTTC
NA | TRBJ1-1 | TRBV18 | NA | CASSPMGGRGTEAFF | TGTGCCAGCTCACCAATGGGGGGGAGAGGGACTGAAGCTTTCTTT
few | TRBJ1-3 | TRBV27 | TRBD1 | CASRTGAGNTIYF | TGTGCCAGCAGAACAGGGGCTGGAAACACCATATATTTT
NA | TRBJ2-3 | TRBV5-1 | NA | CASSPGGGGTDTQYF | TGCGCCAGCAGTCCCGGTGGAGGGGGCACAGATACGCAGTATTTT
NA | TRBJ2-3 | TRBV5-1 | NA | CASSLLFPSTDTQYF | TGCGCCAGCAGCCTCTTATTCCCTAGCACAGATACGCAGTATTTT
NA | TRBJ2-3 | TRBV7-2 | NA | CASPGDTQYF | TGTGCCAGTCCAGGAGATACGCAGTATTTT
NA | TRBJ2-3 | TRBV7-9 | NA | CASSVSSTDTQYF | TGTGCCAGCAGCGTTTCTAGCACAGATACGCAGTATTTT
NA | TRBJ2-5 | TRBV3-1/TRBV3-2 | NA | CASSQAASSGETQYF | TGTGCCAGCAGCCAAGCTGCGTCCTCCGGAGAGACCCAGTACTTC
few | TRBJ1-1 | TRBV5-1 | NA | CASSSQDNEAFF | TGCGCCAGCAGCTCACAGGACAATGAAGCTTTCTTT
NA | TRBJ1-1 | TRBV27 | TRBD1 | CASSISGTGVGKAFF | TGTGCCAGCAGTATATCCGGGACAGGGGTGGGAAAAGCTTTCTTT
few | TRBJ1-5 | TRBV5-1 | NA | CASSPRGSPNQPQHF | TGCGCCAGCAGCCCTCGAGGATCCCCTAATCAGCCCCAGCATTTT
once | TRBJ1-6 | TRBV18 | NA | CASSPDGGETPLHF | TGTGCCAGCTCACCTGACGGAGGGGAAACACCCCTCCACTTT
NA | TRBJ1-6 | TRBV4-1 | TRBD1 | CASSRWDRVFDSPLHF | TGCGCCAGCAGCCGCTGGGACAGGGTATTTGATTCACCCCTCCACTTT
NA | TRBJ1-4 | TRBV28 | TRBD1 | CASSFGQGNEKLFF | TGTGCCAGCAGTTTCGGACAGGGCAATGAAAAACTGTTTTTT
NA | TRBJ1-4 | TRBV27 | NA | CASSWGNRGKLFF | TGTGCCAGCAGTTGGGGTAATAGGGGAAAACTGTTTTTT
NA | TRBJ2-2 | TRBV29-1 | NA | CSFSSGTGELFF | TGCAGCTTTTCTAGTGGGACCGGGGAGCTGTTTTTT
NA | TRBJ2-2 | TRBV5-4 | TRBD2 | CASSLGMAGGPDTGELFF | TGTGCCAGCAGCTTGGGCATGGCGGGGGGGCCGGACACCGGGGAGCTGTTTTTT
NA | TRBJ1-5 | TRBV2 | NA | CASRVDSANQPQHF | TGTGCCAGCAGGGTGGACAGTGCCAATCAGCCCCAGCATTTT
NA | TRBJ1-1 | TRBV18 | TRBD1 | CASSPGQVTEAFF | TGTGCCAGCTCACCTGGACAGGTTACTGAAGCTTTCTTT
NA | TRBJ1-5 | TRBV28 | TRBD1 | CASRNDRDQPQHF | TGTGCCAGCAGAAACGACAGGGATCAGCCCCAGCATTTT
NA | TRBJ1-6 | TRBV6-4 | NA | CASSEWSHTPLHF | TGTGCCAGCAGTGAATGGTCCCACACACCCCTCCACTTT
NA | TRBJ2-7 | TRBV6-5 | NA | CASTHNYEQYF | TGTGCCAGCACCCACAACTACGAGCAGTACTTC
once | TRBJ2-1 | TRBV5-1 | TRBD2 | CASSRTHQLAGNYNEQFF | TGCGCCAGCAGTCGGACCCATCAACTAGCGGGCAATTACAATGAGCAGTTCTTC
NA | TRBJ1-1 | TRBV29-1 | NA | CSVAMEYTNTEAFF | TGCAGCGTTGCCATGGAGTATACTAACACTGAAGCTTTCTTT
NA | TRBJ2-5 | TRBV7-2 | NA | CASSPVADETQYF | TGTGCCAGCAGCCCCGTAGCGGACGAGACCCAGTACTTC
NA | TRBJ1-2 | TRBV19 | TRBD1 | CASSTGDSLPLYGYTF | TGTGCCAGTAGTACCGGGGACAGCCTCCCCCTATATGGCTACACCTTC
NA | TRBJ2-6 | TRBV27 | NA | CASASKGVPSGANVLTF | TGTGCCAGCGCGTCTAAGGGGGTCCCCTCTGGGGCCAACGTCCTGACTTTC
few | TRBJ1-1 | TRBV27 | TRBD1 | CASSPRGTAEAFF | TGTGCCAGCAGCCCCCGGGGGACAGCTGAAGCTTTCTTT